This TCR beta chain was retrieved from a study of T cells after yellow fever vaccination. The V end was cut by 0 bases, the J end by 5 bases, with 11 bases between. Germline V CDR1 and CDR2: SGHRS, YFSETQ. The length of the CDR3 is 15 residues. TCR cDNA was made by 5'RACE template switching, adding a universal primer site and UMIs. TCRdb itself ran the 5' RACE reads through MiXCR, one entry per CDR3 protein. Among approximately 120,000 distinct CDR3 sequences listed, roughly 8.2% were seen once. Points from the study as a whole: Weaker, the secondary response had a peak occurring faster, on day 5 versus 15. A minor fraction of clonotypes spanned both CD4 and CD8 compartments.

This clonotype came up a few times. Its matching antigen is unknown. The source is a man between 18 and 29 years old who received the YFV17D yellow fever vaccine. Specimen: CD8+ T cells sorted from PBMCs, collected on the day of the yellow fever booster vaccination. This chain uses TRBV5-1 with TRBJ2-2; D uncertain. The CDR3 spells CASSLVRVDTGELFF. As DNA, the CDR3 is TGCGCCAGCAGCTTGGTCCGGGTTGATACCGGGGAGCTGTTTTTT.